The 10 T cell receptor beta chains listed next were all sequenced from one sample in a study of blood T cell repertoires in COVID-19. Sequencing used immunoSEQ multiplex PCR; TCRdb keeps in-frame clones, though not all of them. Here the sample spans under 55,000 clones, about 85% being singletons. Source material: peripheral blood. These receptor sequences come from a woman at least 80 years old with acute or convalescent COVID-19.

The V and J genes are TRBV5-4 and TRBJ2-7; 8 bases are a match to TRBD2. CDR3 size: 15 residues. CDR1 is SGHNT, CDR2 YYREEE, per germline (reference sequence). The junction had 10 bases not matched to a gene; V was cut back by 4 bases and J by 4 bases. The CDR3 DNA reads TGTGCCAGCAGCACCCGGACTAGCAACGTTTACGAGCAGTACTTC. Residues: CASSTRTSNVYEQYF.

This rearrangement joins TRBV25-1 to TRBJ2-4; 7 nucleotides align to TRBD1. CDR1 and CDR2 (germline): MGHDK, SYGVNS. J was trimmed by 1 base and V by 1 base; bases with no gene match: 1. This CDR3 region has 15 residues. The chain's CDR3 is CASSESQGAKNIQYF. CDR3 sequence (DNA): TGTGCCAGCAGTGAATCACAGGGGGCCAAAAACATTCAGTACTTC.

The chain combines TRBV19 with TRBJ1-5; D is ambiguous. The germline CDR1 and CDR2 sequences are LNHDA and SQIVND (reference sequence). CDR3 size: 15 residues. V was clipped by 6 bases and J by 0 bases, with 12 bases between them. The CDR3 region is CASRSAAISNQPQHF. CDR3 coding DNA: TGTGCCAGTAGATCAGCAGCGATTAGCAATCAGCCCCAGCATTTT. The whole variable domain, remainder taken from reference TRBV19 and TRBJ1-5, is DGGITQSPKYLFRKEGQNVTLSCEQNLNHDAMYWYRQDPGQGLRLIYYSQIVNDFQKGDIAEGYSVSREKKESFPLTVTSAQKNPTAFYLCASRSAAISNQPQHFGDGTRLSIL.

CDR3 sequence: CASRASAATYEQYF. CDR3 in DNA: TGTGCCAGCAGAGCTAGCGCCGCGACCTACGAGCAGTACTTC. The chain links TRBV2 to TRBJ2-7; possible D gene TRBD2, 6 bases. CDR1 and CDR2 (germline): SNHLY, FYNNEI. The CDR3 has 14 amino acids. Deletions cut 6 bases from V and 2 bases from J, with 14 bases between.

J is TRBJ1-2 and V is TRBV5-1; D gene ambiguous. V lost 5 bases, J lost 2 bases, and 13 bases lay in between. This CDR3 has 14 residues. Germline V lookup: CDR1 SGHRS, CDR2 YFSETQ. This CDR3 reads CASRSPGQNYGYTF. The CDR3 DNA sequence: TGCGCCAGCAGGAGTCCAGGCCAGAACTATGGCTACACCTTC.

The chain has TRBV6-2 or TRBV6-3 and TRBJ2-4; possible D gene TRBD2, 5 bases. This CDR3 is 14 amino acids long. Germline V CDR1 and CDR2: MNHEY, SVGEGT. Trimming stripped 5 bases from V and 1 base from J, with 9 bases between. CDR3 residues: CASSKTGAKNIQYF. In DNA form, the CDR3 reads TGTGCCAGCAGTAAGACGGGGGCCAAAAACATTCAGTACTTC.

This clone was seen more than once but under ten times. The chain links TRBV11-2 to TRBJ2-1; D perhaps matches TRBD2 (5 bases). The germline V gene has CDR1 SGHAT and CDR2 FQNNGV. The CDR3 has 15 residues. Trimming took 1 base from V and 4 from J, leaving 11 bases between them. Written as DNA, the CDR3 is TGTGCCAGCAGCTTAGTTTCCGCGGGTTACAATGAGCAGTTCTTC. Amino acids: CASSLVSAGYNEQFF.

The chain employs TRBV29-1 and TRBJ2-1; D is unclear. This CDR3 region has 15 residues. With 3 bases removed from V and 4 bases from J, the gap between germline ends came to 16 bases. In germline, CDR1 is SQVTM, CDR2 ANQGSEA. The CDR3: CSVDPSAGDYNEQFF. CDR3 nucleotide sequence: TGCAGCGTTGACCCGAGCGCCGGAGATTACAATGAGCAGTTCTTC.

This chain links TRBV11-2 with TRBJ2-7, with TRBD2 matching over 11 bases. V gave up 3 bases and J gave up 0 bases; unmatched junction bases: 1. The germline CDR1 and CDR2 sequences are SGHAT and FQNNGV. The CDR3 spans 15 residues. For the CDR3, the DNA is TGTGCCAGCAGCTTGGGGACTAGCGGCTCCTACGAGCAGTACTTC. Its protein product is CASSLGTSGSYEQYF.

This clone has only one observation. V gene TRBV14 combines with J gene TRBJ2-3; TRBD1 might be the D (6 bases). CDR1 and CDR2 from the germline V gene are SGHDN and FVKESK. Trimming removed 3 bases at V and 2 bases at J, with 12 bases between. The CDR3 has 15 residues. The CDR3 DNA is TGTGCCAGCAGCCAGCAAACAGGGATCACAGATACGCAGTATTTT. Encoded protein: CASSQQTGITDTQYF.